This T cell receptor (beta chain) is drawn from a study of cytomegalovirus exposure and HLA in healthy donors (dated by TCRdb to 2015 to 2018). The study in broad terms: In an earlier analysis of approximately 640 of the donors, about 260 Gb of sequence data and 95 million to 130 million unique TCR beta sequences from some 170 million T cells were reported. Of the roughly 410 genotyped donors, 65% to 90% were placed in the genetic ancestry cluster associated with self-reported Caucasian donors. The T cell repertoires of about 700 subjects were profiled by immunosequencing and related to cytomegalovirus serostatus. Roughly five DR-DQ haplotypes were handled as single units for association and clustering because linkage in the cohort was strong. The number of donors typed differed by locus, with 629-630 for A, B, C, DRB1 and DQB1, more than 500 for DQA1, 606 for DPA1, and around 450 for DPB1. A separate validation cohort of roughly 110 different subjects was used in addition to the 666-subject first cohort. To study patterns of TCR occurrence, a later analysis re-analyzed previously published TCR beta repertoires from 666 donors and added high-resolution HLA genotyping. The study aimed to test whether cataloging public T cell receptors could reveal signatures of past pathogen exposure. In an earlier analysis of roughly 580 of the donors, high-throughput TCR beta sequencing was used to judge whether each TCR beta V gene segment behaved as functional or pseudogenic. Class I and class II HLA loci were covered by the typing at four-digit resolution. Every repertoire in the discovery cohort had been generated on one and the same sequencing platform. The later analysis used no new phenotypic data to find candidate immune exposures, relying instead on TCR beta sequences and their occurrence across donors. An early release that covered more than 550 HLA-typed donors contained approximately 290 gigabases of sequencing data and approximately 85 million unique TCR sequences. The study combined high-throughput TCR immunosequencing, statistical association of individual TCRs with disease status, and machine learning to predict cytomegalovirus infection status. A later genetic analysis used genome-wide SNP genotypes for 398 of the 666 donors, treating that subset as a discovery cohort. Donor age, sex, ethnicity and CMV serostatus were collected together with the repertoire data. Across around 400 genotyped donors of the cohort, an average of roughly 250,000 unique TCR beta nucleotide sequences per donor were sequenced, and 15% to 20% of those sequences were non-productive. Points the paper makes about the study in general: Across donors, most TCR sequences were observed very rarely, whereas some public TCRs were present in many individuals. A later analysis associated 16,951 TCR beta sequences with specific HLA alleles at a false discovery rate of 0.05. HLA typing was unavailable for some donors at each locus, so association tests used only the typed subset. Because the 87-base-pair reads could not distinguish some IMGT-functional V segments, including TRBV6-2 and TRBV6-3, those segments were excluded. A later analysis found that TCR association rates varied across HLA loci, with DRB1 alleles showing the most associated TCRs and HLA-C alleles the fewest. The cohort was sequenced for TCR beta chains only, and without alpha or paired-chain data the features that could be detected were limited. Compared with the roughly 700-donor mean, donors in an Asian-associated ancestry cluster had fewer N-insertions in productive TCRs, according to a later genetic analysis. Because counts were too low, about 18 rarely observed V segments, including chromosome 9 orphons, were excluded from the earlier analysis of 587 of the donors. The sequencing pipeline was judged likely to have produced a cluster of highly shared sequence variants as a technical artifact. The presence/absence analyses assumed that sequencing depth was roughly uniform across donors, and that assumption may not be true. In the study, some 180 TCR beta chains were listed as associated with cytomegalovirus. Assigning TCR associations to individual alleles was difficult when HLA alleles, especially DR and DQ, strongly co-occurred. In an earlier analysis of approximately 590 of the donors, most TCR beta V segments appeared in productive rearrangements about 87% or about 30% of the time, broadly matching IMGT annotations. In a later analysis, most CMV-associated TCR beta chains were found to appear HLA-restricted, with HLA associations seemingly driven largely by CMV exposure. Linkage disequilibrium might explain the correlated functional status among segregating V segments, but an unknown experimental factor could not be excluded. V-gene and J-gene trimming of TCR beta chains was associated with a missense DCLRE1C variant in a later genetic analysis, and the association was replicated in an independent cohort. In vitro tests confirmed that a few of the cytomegalovirus-associated TCR beta chains recognize cytomegalovirus antigens. The authors suggested that the approach could potentially be extended to other disease states and immunological phenotypes. Compared with equally common non-associated chains, HLA-associated TCR beta chains in a later analysis were more clonally expanded and had lower generation probabilities. According to a later analysis, parvovirus B19, influenza, CMV and Epstein-Barr virus appeared linked to several top co-occurrence clusters. A further reported finding was that TCR beta sequences accurately predicted the HLA-A and HLA-B alleles for most subjects in the first cohort. For the cohort, immune exposure information was limited to CMV serostatus. The classifier was reported to diagnose cytomegalovirus status with high specificity and sensitivity in both the original and validation cohorts.

For this clone: Which antigen it targets is not known. Base-call qualities are not available, and no considerably larger clone is one nucleotide away.

CDR1 SGHNT and CDR2 YYREEE were looked up in the germline V gene (reference sequence). The CDR3 contains 14 residues, cysteine and phenylalanine counted. Just CDR3 DNA is preserved here, 42 bases in frame from base 1. Trimmed from V: 3 bases; trimmed from J: 5 bases; junction bases lacking a gene match: 7. Library construction relied on the immunoSEQ multiplex PCR assay. For the multiplex PCR, a mixture combining 60 forward primers for TCR Vbeta segments and 13 reverse primers for TCR Jbeta segments was used. A multiplex PCR assay on genomic DNA amplified the CDR3 region of rearranged TCR beta genes. The amplified TCR beta libraries were sequenced on the Illumina HiSeq System as 87-base-pair reads. As for how the authors treated the data: Across the 670 or so repertoires, a later analysis counted 75 million to 90 million unique TCR beta chains, roughly 11 million of which were shared by at least two donors. Raw reads were error-corrected and collapsed into unique sequences by a nearest-neighbor algorithm in which closely related sequences were merged to remove PCR and sequencing errors. V, D and J gene segments were assigned by aligning CDR3 sequences to IMGT reference sequences. For a sequence to be retained, at least a six-nucleotide match to both a V gene segment and a J gene segment was required. Rearrangements were classified as productive when the CDR3 lacked stop codons and remained in frame with V and J, and all other rearrangements were classified as non-productive. CDR3 was defined according to IMGT convention as the region running from the second conserved V-encoded cysteine to the conserved J-encoded phenylalanine. Sequences without an unambiguous match to a single V gene segment were excluded from the earlier analysis of about 640 of the donors. An earlier analysis of several hundred of the donors called V segments functional above 56.7% productive rearrangements and segregating when the between-donor standard deviation exceeded 5%. A statistical classification framework was developed to diagnose cytomegalovirus status using the catalog of TCR beta chain sequences. A later analysis assigned V and J genes by comparing TCR nucleotide sequences with IMGT/GENE-DB human TR gene sequences. In a later analysis, CDR3 sequences and most-parsimonious VDJ recombination scenarios were assigned using the TCRdist pipeline. In a later analysis, every TCR beta chain was defined by the combination of its CDR3 amino acid sequence and its V-gene family, and reads without a unique V-gene family were dropped. A later analysis removed several hundred highly shared, low-generation-probability nucleotide sequences to deal with suspected cross-contamination and a sequencing artifact. For each public chain, a later analysis derived a clonal expansion index from normalized ranks of inferred template counts within each repertoire. A later analysis computed generation probabilities with a VDJ recombination model fitted to out-of-frame rearrangements, and checked the results against IGoR. In a later analysis, TCR-TCR, TCR-HLA and TCR-CMV co-occurrence was scored with hypergeometric tests, and a repertoire-size bias correction was applied to TCR pairs. A later analysis estimated false discovery rates by permuting HLA or CMV assignments 20 times. In a later analysis, co-occurring TCRs were grouped with DBSCAN, and TCRdist sequence similarity was added when clustering was performed within HLA-allele-positive subsets. For co-occurrence clustering, repertoires with fewer than 30,000 or more than 120,000 public chains were excluded, along with five repertoires with anomalous nucleotide sharing. In TCRdb, the immuneACCESS table is reduced to in-frame sequences with V and J assigned. These tables do not hold every clone; where another copy was compared, an unresolved V gene accounts for under half, and the others remain unexplained. The V and J calls and clone size were taken over from that table, and D and trimming were inferred from the DNA. This sample comprises 75,000 to 100,000 clones, approximately 74% of them detected only once. Of the sample, approximately 1.8% falls within the top ten clones.

In total, roughly 670 healthy bone marrow donors made up the cohort. At the time of sampling, every cohort member was nominally healthy, though immune exposures that went unrecorded were likely present. The donor was CMV seronegative and was included in the group of under 450 seronegative cohort members. Each donor provided a peripheral blood sample, and peripheral blood mononuclear cells were used for TCR beta sequencing. Genomic DNA extraction from the blood cell samples was performed with the Qiagen DNeasy Blood Extraction Kit. The sequence was obtained from a male donor in good health and CMV-seronegative. Sequencing was performed on PBMCs. The rearrangement combines TRBV5-4 with TRBJ1-1; TRBD1 aligns with 7 central bases. The CDR3: CASSWVGQRTEAFF. In nucleotides, the sequence is TGTGCCAGCAGCTGGGTGGGACAGAGGACTGAAGCTTTCTTT.